This T cell receptor (beta chain) was identified during a study of tumor-infiltrating lymphocytes in localized non-small cell lung cancer. Looked up from germline, CDR1 is LNHDA and CDR2 is SQIVND (reference sequence). There are 14 residues in the CDR3. The V segment lost 4 bases and the J segment 4 bases; nucleotides outside the gene matches: 3. TCRdb keeps only in-frame clones here, not all; method: immunoSEQ multiplex PCR. The sample has about 16,000 clones, 45% seen once. V and J are TRBV19 and TRBJ2-3; TRBD1 matches at 9 bases. Sequenced material: lung tumor tissue. This clonotype was sampled from a human donor with non-small cell lung cancer. The CDR3 spells CASSTGQGPDTQYF. The DNA for the CDR3 is TGTGCCAGTAGTACGGGACAGGGACCAGATACGCAGTATTTT. The entire variable domain, with the rest obtained from reference TRBV19 and TRBJ2-3, is as follows: DGGITQSPKYLFRKEGQNVTLSCEQNLNHDAMYWYRQDPGQGLRLIYYSQIVNDFQKGDIAEGYSVSREKKESFPLTVTSAQKNPTAFYLCASSTGQGPDTQYFGPGTRLTVL.